This TCR beta chain came from a study of T cells in Graves' hyperthyroidism and ophthalmopathy. Using RNA transcripts as the source, TCR beta CDR3 regions were amplified. A set of HTBI primers served as the primers for a first-round RT-PCR of the TCR CDR3. TCRdb reprocessed the multiplex PCR reads via MiXCR and lists one record per CDR3 protein. The sample lists around 600,000 distinct CDR3 sequences, approximately 15% occurring once. CDR3 length equals 15 residues. Deletions cut 1 base from V and 3 bases from J, with 13 bases between. Germline loops: CDR1 MNHEY, CDR2 SVGAGI. The sample consisted of blood. This TCR came from a woman between 18 and 30 years old with Graves' ophthalmopathy. This sequence joins TRBV6-5 and TRBJ2-7; D is unresolved. CDR3 nucleotides: TGTGCCAGCAGTTACTTTGGACCTGGAGACTACGAGCAGTACTTC. Amino acids: CASSYFGPGDYEQYF.